This TCR beta chain was sequenced for a study of cytomegalovirus exposure and HLA in healthy donors. Broader study findings: Many donors carried some public TCRs, although rarity characterized most TCR sequences.

The table lists this clone with a few counts. Its antigen is not known. PCR amplification relied on 60 Vbeta primers (plus 13 Jbeta primers). Clones were sequenced by immunoSEQ multiplex PCR, and TCRdb holds only the in-frame ones, with some missing. The sample lists about 210,000 clones; under 85% were seen once. This clonotype was obtained from a woman aged 50 to 60 in good health and CMV-seropositive. Sequencing was done on a sample of PBMCs.

The CDR3 loop is CASSRLQGNYEQYF. Written as DNA, the CDR3 is TGTGCCAGCAGCCGGTTGCAGGGGAACTACGAGCAGTACTTC. This chain links TRBV7-6 with TRBJ2-7, with D perhaps TRBD1 (6 bases). The germline V and J ends were trimmed by 5 bases and 3 bases, with 14 bases remaining between them. The CDR3 length is 14 residues. In germline, CDR1 is SGHVS, CDR2 FNYEAQ.